The 26 T cell receptor beta chains listed next were all sequenced from one sample in a study of OX40 agonist ivuxolimab in advanced cancers. The table came from immunoSEQ multiplex PCR; TCRdb's copy has only in-frame clones and leaves some out. The table includes about 59,000 clones, about 90% detected once. The input for sequencing was CD4+ or CD8+ T cells sorted from blood, taken in a trial of the OX40 agonist ivuxolimab. Every receptor here comes from an adult with an advanced solid tumor such as melanoma, head and neck, liver or kidney cancer.

V gene TRBV28 combines with J gene TRBJ2-3, with 10 bases identical to TRBD1. Germline CDR1 MDHEN, CDR2 SYDVKM. Trimming took 5 bases from V and 4 from J; bases not matched to a gene: 6. CDR3 length equals 15 residues. CDR3 in DNA: TGTGCCAGCAGTGGTGTAGGACAGGGGGCAGATACGCAGTATTTT. Protein: CASSGVGQGADTQYF.

This chain connects TRBV9 to TRBJ2-1; 9 positions match TRBD1. The junction had 2 bases not matched to a gene; V was cut back by 0 bases and J by 4 bases. The CDR3 runs 15 residues. Germline CDR1 SGDLS, CDR2 YYNGEE. CDR3 coding DNA: TGTGCCAGCAGCGTAGAGGGGACAGGGTACAATGAGCAGTTCTTC. This sequence encodes CASSVEGTGYNEQFF.

The gene calls are TRBV6-1 and TRBJ1-4, with D perhaps matching TRBD1 (6 bases). This CDR3 spans 15 amino acids. CDR1 and CDR2 (germline): MNHNS, SASEGT. Deletions cut 7 bases from V and 0 bases from J, with 12 bases between. CDR3 nucleotide sequence: TGTGCCAGCACCTACAGGGTTGCAACTAATGAAAAACTGTTTTTT. Amino acids: CASTYRVATNEKLFF.

The gene calls are TRBV7-2 and TRBJ1-4; D is perhaps TRBD1 (5 bases). The CDR3 has 15 amino acids. V lost 2 bases, J lost 5 bases, and 12 bases lay in between. Germline V CDR1 and CDR2: SGHTA, FQGNSA. The CDR3 sequence is CASSLSGVQNEKLFF. The CDR3, as DNA: TGTGCCAGCAGCTTATCGGGGGTACAGAATGAAAAACTGTTTTTT.

The chain links TRBV15 to TRBJ1-6, with D uncertain. Germline loops: CDR1 LNHNV, CDR2 YYDKDF (reference sequence). The V and J ends lost 1 base and 7 bases respectively, with 14 bases between them. The CDR3 extends over 16 amino acids. The CDR3 sequence is CATSRGGLTLNSPLHF. As DNA, the CDR3 is TGTGCCACCAGCAGAGGTGGCCTAACATTGAATTCACCCCTCCACTTT.

This sequence joins TRBV10-3 and TRBJ1-4; 7 bases are shared with TRBD1. CDR1 is ENHRY, CDR2 SYGVKD, per germline. This CDR3 has 13 amino acids. V gave up 8 bases and J gave up 3 bases; unmatched junction bases: 3. The DNA of the CDR3 is TGTGCCATCGGGGACAGTCCTAATGAAAAACTGTTTTTT. It specifies CAIGDSPNEKLFF.

The chain links TRBV11-3 to TRBJ2-5; tentatively, D is TRBD1 or TRBD2 (6 bases each). Trimming pared 5 bases from V and 4 bases from J, leaving 14 bases between. Germline V lookup: CDR1 SGHNT, CDR2 YENEEA. The CDR3 loop spans 14 amino acids. This chain's CDR3 is CASSPRGGGETQYF. CDR3 nucleotides: TGTGCCAGCAGCCCCAGGGGAGGAGGAGAGACCCAGTACTTC.

The rearrangement links TRBV7-9 to TRBJ2-7; 7 nucleotides agree with TRBD1. The germline CDR1 and CDR2 sequences are SEHNR and FQNEAQ (reference sequence). CDR3 length equals 14 residues. The junction had 2 bases not matched to a gene; V was cut back by 3 bases and J by 0 bases. For the CDR3, the DNA is TGTGCCAGCAGCTTGACAGGGTTCTCCTACGAGCAGTACTTC. The encoded protein is CASSLTGFSYEQYF.

V usage is TRBV5-5 and J usage is TRBJ1-4; D gene unclear. The CDR3 totals 14 residues. Trimming shortened V by 0 bases and J by 3 bases, and 6 bases separated the two germline ends. The V gene's germline CDR1 is SGHKS and CDR2 YYEKEE (reference sequence). The CDR3 DNA follows: TGTGCCAGCAGCTTGGGCTGGGCTAATGAAAAACTGTTTTTT. As protein: CASSLGWANEKLFF. The whole variable domain, filled in from reference TRBV5-5 and TRBJ1-4, reads DAGVTQSPTHLIKTRGQQVTLRCSPISGHKSVSWYQQVLGQGPQFIFQYYEKEERGRGNFPDRFSARQFPNYSSELNVNALLLGDSALYLCASSLGWANEKLFFGSGTQLSVL.

This clone has a handful of counts. V usage is TRBV19 and J usage is TRBJ1-5; D possibly corresponds to TRBD1 (5 bases). This CDR3 comprises 17 residues. Germline CDR1 reads LNHDA; CDR2 reads SQIVND (reference sequence). V shed 7 bases and J shed 1 base, with 20 bases lying between them. The CDR3 nucleotides are TGTGCCAGTACTCCCGATGGGGGGGTTTGGAGCAATCAGCCCCAGCATTTT. It is translated as CASTPDGGVWSNQPQHF.

This sequence joins TRBV2 and TRBJ2-2, with D unclear. V was trimmed by 6 bases and J by 2 bases, leaving 16 bases between them. CDR1 and CDR2 (germline): SNHLY, FYNNEI. There are 16 residues in the CDR3. CDR3 region: CASSPSPGLNTGELFF. The DNA for the CDR3 is TGTGCCAGCAGCCCATCTCCCGGGCTAAACACCGGGGAGCTGTTTTTT. Using reference TRBV2 and TRBJ2-2 for the parts outside the CDR3, the full variable domain is EPEVTQTPSHQVTQMGQEVILRCVPISNHLYFYWYRQILGQKVEFLVSFYNNEISEKSEIFDDQFSVERPDGSNFTLKIRSTKLEDSAMYFCASSPSPGLNTGELFFGEGSRLTVL.

V gene TRBV5-1 combines with J gene TRBJ2-1; D remains unclear. Germline V CDR1 and CDR2: SGHRS, YFSETQ. This CDR3 spans 18 amino acids. Between the trimmed V and J ends, which lost 0 bases and 3 bases, there was a span of 19 bases. The CDR3 DNA follows: TGCGCCAGCAGCTTGGAAGCGCCAACCCAAAACTTCTACAATGAGCAGTTCTTC. Translating gives CASSLEAPTQNFYNEQFF. The variable domain in full, completed from reference TRBV5-1 and TRBJ2-1, reads KAGVTQTPRYLIKTRGQQVTLSCSPISGHRSVSWYQQTPGQGLQFLFEYFSETQRNKGNFPGRFSGRQFSNSRSEMNVSTLELGDSALYLCASSLEAPTQNFYNEQFFGPGTRLTVL.

The chain links TRBV5-8 to TRBJ2-7; 8 bases line up with TRBD2. J was trimmed by 4 bases and V by 1 base; bases with no gene match: 10. This CDR3 is built from 16 residues. The germline gives CDR1 SGHTS, CDR2 YDEGEE. In DNA, the CDR3 is TGTGCCAGCAGCTTGCTCCATAGCGGGGACGCTTACGAGCAGTACTTC. Protein sequence: CASSLLHSGDAYEQYF.

Points on this clone: Other DNA sequences within the sample encode an identical CDR3. V usage is TRBV11-1 and J usage is TRBJ2-5; either TRBD1 or TRBD2 may fit D (5 bases each). Germline assignment: CDR1 SGHAT and CDR2 FQDESV (reference sequence). Trimming removed 4 bases from V and 4 bases from J, with 13 bases in between. This CDR3 has 14 residues. The CDR3 nucleotides are TGTGCCAGCAGCTCGAGGGGAGTCGGAGAGACCCAGTACTTC. This codes for CASSSRGVGETQYF.

V is TRBV15 and J is TRBJ2-3; 8 nucleotides align to TRBD2. Germline V lookup: CDR1 LNHNV, CDR2 YYDKDF (reference sequence). With V trimmed by 0 bases and J by 4 bases, 9 bases remained unmatched. The CDR3 totals 17 residues. The CDR3, as DNA: TGTGCCACCAGCAGAGATCGGGAGGGAGCGCCCCCAGATACGCAGTATTTT. Translation gives CATSRDREGAPPDTQYF.

The V call is TRBV5-1, the J call TRBJ2-5; 8 bases map to TRBD2. Germline CDR1 and CDR2: SGHRS and YFSETQ. J lost 4 bases, V lost 0 bases, and 2 bases had no gene match. The CDR3 totals 14 residues. CDR3 nucleotide sequence: TGCGCCAGCAGCTTGGCCCTAGCGGGAGAGACCCAGTACTTC. Its protein is CASSLALAGETQYF.

This chain joins TRBV9 and TRBJ2-3, with 7 bases that match TRBD1. In germline, CDR1 is SGDLS, CDR2 YYNGEE. The CDR3 length is 13 residues. J was trimmed by 8 bases and V by 3 bases; bases with no gene match: 6. The CDR3: CASSARQGGTQYF. As DNA, the CDR3 is TGTGCCAGCAGCGCTCGACAGGGTGGTACGCAGTATTTT.

CDR3 region: CAVRGASGANVLTF. CDR3 bases: TGTGCCGTCAGGGGGGCATCTGGGGCCAACGTCCTGACTTTC. This chain connects TRBV6-1 to TRBJ2-6, with a weak D call TRBD1 (7 bases). The CDR3 has 14 residues. CDR1 is MNHNS, CDR2 SASEGT, per germline. Trimming left V 11 bases short and J 1 base short, with 12 bases between.

The chain couples TRBV29-1 to TRBJ2-5, with D perhaps matching TRBD2 (6 bases). CDR1 is SQVTM, CDR2 ANQGSEA, per germline. V shed 3 bases and J shed 2 bases, with 19 bases lying between them. The CDR3 is 16 residues long. The CDR3 here is CSVEGGAWGKQETQYF. As DNA, the CDR3 is TGCAGCGTTGAGGGGGGTGCGTGGGGCAAACAAGAGACCCAGTACTTC.

The CDR3 sequence: CASRKTSVNHHEQFF. DNA for the CDR3: TGTGCCAGCAGAAAAACTAGCGTCAACCATCATGAGCAGTTCTTC. The chain combines TRBV7-9 with TRBJ2-1; 7 bases are a match to TRBD2. The trim removed 6 bases at V and 8 bases at J, leaving 13 bases unmatched. Germline V lookup: CDR1 SEHNR, CDR2 FQNEAQ (reference sequence). This CDR3 comprises 15 residues.

The table lists this clone with a count of one. CDR3 residues: CASSVDQDVYGYTF. The CDR3, as DNA: TGTGCCAGCAGCGTAGATCAAGATGTCTATGGCTACACCTTC. The chain has TRBV9 and TRBJ1-2; D not certain. V dropped 0 bases and J dropped 4 bases, with 10 bases sitting between them. CDR1 SGDLS and CDR2 YYNGEE come from the germline V gene. The CDR3 sequence is 14 residues long.

In nucleotides, the CDR3 is TGCGCCAGCAGCTTTACCCGACTAGCGGAGTACAATGAGCAGTTCTTC. Translated, it gives CASSFTRLAEYNEQFF. The chain employs TRBV5-1 and TRBJ2-1, with TRBD2 identical over 9 bases. Germline V lookup: CDR1 SGHRS, CDR2 YFSETQ. The V and J ends lost 2 bases and 4 bases, in that order; junction bases with no gene match: 7. This CDR3 is 16 amino acids long.

The genes are TRBV5-4 and TRBJ1-1; the match to TRBD1 covers 7 bases. The V gene end was trimmed by 3 bases and the J gene end by 1 base; junction bases not matched to a gene: 6. This CDR3 comprises 15 residues. Germline V gene data show CDR1 as SGHNT and CDR2 as YYREEE (reference sequence). Written as DNA, the CDR3 is TGTGCCAGCAGCTACAGGGGCACCCGGAACACTGAAGCTTTCTTT. Its protein product is CASSYRGTRNTEAFF.

The chain recombines TRBV5-8 with TRBJ1-1; TRBD1 might be the D (6 bases). CDR3 length: 14 residues. The germline V gene encodes CDR1 SGHTS and CDR2 YDEGEE. Between the trimmed V and J ends, which lost 5 bases and 0 bases, there was a span of 11 bases. The CDR3 region is CASSSGHMNTEAFF. CDR3 bases: TGTGCCAGCAGTTCGGGACACATGAACACTGAAGCTTTCTTT.

The chain recombines TRBV20-1 with TRBJ1-2; no definite D call. The germline CDR1 and CDR2 sequences are DFQATT and SNEGSKA (reference sequence). The CDR3 spans 11 residues. Trimming pared 7 bases from V and 1 base from J, leaving 7 bases between. The CDR3 DNA reads as TGCAGTGGCCGGGATAACTATGGCTACACCTTC. It specifies CSGRDNYGYTF.

The gene calls are TRBV25-1 and TRBJ2-2, with D perhaps matching TRBD2 (6 bases). Trimming shortened V by 7 bases and J by 9 bases, and 15 bases separated the two germline ends. The germline V gene encodes CDR1 MGHDK and CDR2 SYGVNS. The CDR3 has 13 amino acids. The CDR3 spells CASMGRGGRELFF. In nucleotides, the CDR3 is TGTGCCAGCATGGGGCGGGGAGGCCGGGAGCTGTTTTTT. Variable domain in full (rest from reference TRBV25-1 and TRBJ2-2): EADIYQTPRYLVIGTGKKITLECSQTMGHDKMYWYQQDPGMELHLIHYSYGVNSTEKGDLSSESTVSRIRTEHFPLTLESARPSHTSQYLCASMGRGGRELFFGEGSRLTVL.